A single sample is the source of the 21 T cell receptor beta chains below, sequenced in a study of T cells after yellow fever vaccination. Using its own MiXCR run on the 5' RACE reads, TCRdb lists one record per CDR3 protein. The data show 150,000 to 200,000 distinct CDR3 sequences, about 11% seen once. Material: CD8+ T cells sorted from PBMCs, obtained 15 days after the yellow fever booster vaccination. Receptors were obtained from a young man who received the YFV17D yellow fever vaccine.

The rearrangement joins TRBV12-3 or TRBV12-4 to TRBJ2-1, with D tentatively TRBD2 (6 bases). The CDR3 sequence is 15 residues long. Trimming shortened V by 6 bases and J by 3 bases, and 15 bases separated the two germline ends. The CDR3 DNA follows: TGTGCCAGCAGGCGGAGGGGACTCGACTACAATGAGCAGTTCTTC. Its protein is CASRRRGLDYNEQFF.

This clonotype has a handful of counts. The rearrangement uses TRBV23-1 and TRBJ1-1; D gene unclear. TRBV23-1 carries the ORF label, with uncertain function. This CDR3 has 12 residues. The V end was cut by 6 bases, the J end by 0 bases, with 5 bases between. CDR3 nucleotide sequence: TGCGCCAGCAGCATAGTGAACACTGAAGCTTTCTTT. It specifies CASSIVNTEAFF.

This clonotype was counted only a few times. This CDR3 reads CASSVAQGGGTDTQYF. CDR3 nucleotides: TGTGCCAGCAGCGTAGCGCAGGGAGGGGGCACAGATACGCAGTATTTT. The genes are TRBV9 and TRBJ2-3, with 7 bases fitting TRBD2. V shed 0 bases and J 1 base; nucleotides not matched to a gene: 5. CDR1 and CDR2 (germline): SGDLS, YYNGEE. The CDR3 totals 16 residues.

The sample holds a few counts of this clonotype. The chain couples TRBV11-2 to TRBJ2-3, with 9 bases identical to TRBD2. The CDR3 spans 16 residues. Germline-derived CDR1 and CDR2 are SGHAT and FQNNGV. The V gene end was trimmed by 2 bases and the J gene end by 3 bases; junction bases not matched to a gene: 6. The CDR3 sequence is CASSLTAGGITDTQYF. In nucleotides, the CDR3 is TGTGCCAGCAGCTTAACAGCGGGGGGAATAACAGATACGCAGTATTTT.

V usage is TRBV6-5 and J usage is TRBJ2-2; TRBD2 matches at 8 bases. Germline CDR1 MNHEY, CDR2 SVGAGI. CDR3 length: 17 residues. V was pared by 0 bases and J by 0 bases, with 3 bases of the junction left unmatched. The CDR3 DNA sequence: TGTGCCAGCAGTTACTCCCGACTAGCGTCGAACACCGGGGAGCTGTTTTTT. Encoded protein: CASSYSRLASNTGELFF.

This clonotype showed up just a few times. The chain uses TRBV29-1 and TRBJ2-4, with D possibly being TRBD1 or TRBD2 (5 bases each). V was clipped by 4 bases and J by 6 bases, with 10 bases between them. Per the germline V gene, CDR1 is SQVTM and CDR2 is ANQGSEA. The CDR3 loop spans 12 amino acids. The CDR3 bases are TGCAGCGTTGGTACAGGACTAAACATTCAGTACTTC. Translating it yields CSVGTGLNIQYF.

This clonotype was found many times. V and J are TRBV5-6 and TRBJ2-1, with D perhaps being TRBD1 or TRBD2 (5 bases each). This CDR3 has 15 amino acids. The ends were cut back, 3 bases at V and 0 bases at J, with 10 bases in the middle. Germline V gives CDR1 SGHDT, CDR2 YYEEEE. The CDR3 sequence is CASSSGTSSYNEQFF. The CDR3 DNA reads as TGTGCCAGCAGCTCGGGGACGAGCTCCTACAATGAGCAGTTCTTC.

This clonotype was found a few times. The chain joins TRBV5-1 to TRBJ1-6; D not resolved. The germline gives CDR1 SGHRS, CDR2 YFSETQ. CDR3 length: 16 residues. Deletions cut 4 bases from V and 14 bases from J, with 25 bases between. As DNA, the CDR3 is TGCGCCAGCAGCCCACAGAGGACCGGGTTACGAGCGGCCCTCCACTTT. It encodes CASSPQRTGLRAALHF.

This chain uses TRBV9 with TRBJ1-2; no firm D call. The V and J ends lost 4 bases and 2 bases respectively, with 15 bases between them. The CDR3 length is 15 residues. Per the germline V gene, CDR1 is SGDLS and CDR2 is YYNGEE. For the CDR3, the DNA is TGTGCCAGCAGCATCGGACGGACCGCAAACTATGGCTACACCTTC. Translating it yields CASSIGRTANYGYTF.

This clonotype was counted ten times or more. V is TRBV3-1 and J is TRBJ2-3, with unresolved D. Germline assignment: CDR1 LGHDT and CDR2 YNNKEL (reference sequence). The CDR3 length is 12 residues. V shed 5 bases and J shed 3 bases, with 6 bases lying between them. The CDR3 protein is CASSLFTDTQYF. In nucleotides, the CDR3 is TGTGCCAGCAGCTTATTTACAGATACGCAGTATTTT.

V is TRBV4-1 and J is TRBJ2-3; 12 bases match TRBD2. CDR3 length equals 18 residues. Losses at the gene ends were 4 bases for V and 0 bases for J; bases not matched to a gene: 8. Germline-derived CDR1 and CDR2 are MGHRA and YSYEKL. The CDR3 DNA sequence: TGCGCCAGCAGCCCCTCCCTAGGACTAGCGGGGAGCACAGATACGCAGTATTTT. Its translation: CASSPSLGLAGSTDTQYF.

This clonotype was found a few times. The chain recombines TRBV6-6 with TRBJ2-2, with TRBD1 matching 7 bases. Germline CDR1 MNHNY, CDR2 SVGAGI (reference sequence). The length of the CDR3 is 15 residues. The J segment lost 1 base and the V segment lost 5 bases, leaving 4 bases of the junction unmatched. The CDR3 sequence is CASSGQVMNTGELFF. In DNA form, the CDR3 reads TGTGCCAGCAGTGGACAGGTGATGAACACCGGGGAGCTGTTTTTT.

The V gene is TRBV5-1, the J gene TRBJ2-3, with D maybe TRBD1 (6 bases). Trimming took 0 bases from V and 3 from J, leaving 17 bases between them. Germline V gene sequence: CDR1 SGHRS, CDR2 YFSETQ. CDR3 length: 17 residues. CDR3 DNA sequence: TGCGCCAGCAGCTTGGGTGGCAGGGGCCCAAGGACAGATACGCAGTATTTT. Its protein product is CASSLGGRGPRTDTQYF.

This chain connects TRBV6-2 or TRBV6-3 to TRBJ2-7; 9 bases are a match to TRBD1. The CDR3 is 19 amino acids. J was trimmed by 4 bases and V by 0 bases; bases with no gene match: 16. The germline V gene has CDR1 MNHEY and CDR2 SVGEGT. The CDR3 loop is CASSYSTIPGQGIVYEQYF. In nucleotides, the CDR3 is TGTGCCAGCAGTTACTCGACGATACCCGGACAGGGGATAGTTTACGAGCAGTACTTC.

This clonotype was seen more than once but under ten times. For the CDR3, the DNA is TGTGCCTGGAGGGGTGGAGATACGCAGTATTTT. This translates into CAWRGGDTQYF. The J gene is TRBJ2-3, the V gene TRBV30; no clear D gene. V was shortened by 3 bases and J by 5 bases, with 6 bases between the two germline ends. The CDR3 sequence is 11 residues long. The germline gives CDR1 GTSNPN, CDR2 SVGIG (reference sequence).

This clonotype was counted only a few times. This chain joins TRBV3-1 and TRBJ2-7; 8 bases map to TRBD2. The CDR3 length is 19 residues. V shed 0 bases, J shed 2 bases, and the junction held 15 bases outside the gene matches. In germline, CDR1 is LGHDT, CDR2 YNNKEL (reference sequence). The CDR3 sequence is CASSQDAFDPAGEPYEQYF. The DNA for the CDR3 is TGTGCCAGCAGCCAAGATGCCTTCGATCCAGCGGGGGAACCCTACGAGCAGTACTTC.

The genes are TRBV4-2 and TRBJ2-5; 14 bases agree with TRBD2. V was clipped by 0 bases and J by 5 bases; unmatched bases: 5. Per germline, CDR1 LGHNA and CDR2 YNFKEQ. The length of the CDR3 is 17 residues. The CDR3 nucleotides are TGTGCCAGCAGCCAAGATGGGGGACTAGCGGGAGTGGAGACCCAGTACTTC. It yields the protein CASSQDGGLAGVETQYF.

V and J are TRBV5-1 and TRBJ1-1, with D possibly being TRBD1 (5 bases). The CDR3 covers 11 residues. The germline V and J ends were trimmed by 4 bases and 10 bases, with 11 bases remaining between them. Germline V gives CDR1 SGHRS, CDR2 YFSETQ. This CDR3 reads CASSTGRGAFF. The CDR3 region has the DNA TGCGCCAGCAGCACGGGACGGGGAGCTTTCTTT.

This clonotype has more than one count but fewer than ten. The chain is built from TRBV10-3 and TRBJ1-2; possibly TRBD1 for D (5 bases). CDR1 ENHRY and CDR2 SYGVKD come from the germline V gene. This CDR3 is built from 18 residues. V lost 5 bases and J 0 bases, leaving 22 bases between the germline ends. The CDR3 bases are TGTGCCATCAGTTTCGAGCCCGACAGCCCAGTAGCTAACTATGGCTACACCTTC. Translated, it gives CAISFEPDSPVANYGYTF.

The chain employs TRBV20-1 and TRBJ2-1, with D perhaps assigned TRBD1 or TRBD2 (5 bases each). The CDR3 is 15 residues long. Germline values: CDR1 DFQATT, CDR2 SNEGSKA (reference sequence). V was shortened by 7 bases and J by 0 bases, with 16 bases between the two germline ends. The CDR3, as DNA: TGCAGTGTCCAACGGGGCCAGCGCTCCTACAATGAGCAGTTCTTC. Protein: CSVQRGQRSYNEQFF.

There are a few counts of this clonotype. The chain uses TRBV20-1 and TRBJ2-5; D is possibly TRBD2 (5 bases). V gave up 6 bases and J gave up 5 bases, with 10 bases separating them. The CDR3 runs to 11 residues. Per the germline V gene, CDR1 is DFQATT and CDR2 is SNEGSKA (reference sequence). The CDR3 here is CSAGPGETQYF. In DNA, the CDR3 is TGCAGTGCCGGGCCGGGGGAGACCCAGTACTTC.